Included here is one T cell receptor (beta chain) sequence, with context. This entry is derived from a study of cytomegalovirus exposure and HLA in healthy donors. PCR was performed using 60 Vbeta and 13 Jbeta primers. The table came from immunoSEQ multiplex PCR; TCRdb's copy has only in-frame clones and leaves some out. The sample lists 100,000 to 150,000 clones; more than 9% were seen once. The length of the CDR3 is 14 residues. V shed 9 bases, J shed 2 bases, and the junction held 8 bases outside the gene matches. Per germline, CDR1 SNHLY and CDR2 FYNNEI. The J gene is TRBJ2-5, the V gene TRBV2; TRBD2 agrees at 8 bases. This clonotype originated in a young woman in good health and CMV-seropositive. The sample taken for sequencing was PBMCs. CDR3 amino acids: CASNPLAGQETQYF. The DNA of the CDR3 is TGTGCCAGTAACCCGCTAGCGGGTCAAGAGACCCAGTACTTC.